These 9 T cell receptor beta chains were all obtained from the same sample, sequenced in a study of blood T cells in healthy people across ages. For the second PCR, which ran for about 6 to 11 cycles, a sample-barcoded 5' primer and a J-beta primer mix were used. Via MiXCR, TCRdb re-called the 5' RACE reads, giving one row per CDR3 protein. Of 800,000 or so distinct CDR3 sequences in the sample, about 42% were seen once. The sequenced sample was blood. Every receptor here comes from a man older than 75 in good health.

In this sample, this clonotype turned up once. The CDR3 nucleotides are TGCAGTGCTAGCTCAGGTGACGCCTGGACCAACGTCCTGACTTTC. It specifies CSASSGDAWTNVLTF. This chain joins TRBV20-1 and TRBJ2-6; the D is unclear. V shed 3 bases and J shed 8 bases, with 17 bases lying between them. The CDR3 loop spans 15 amino acids. Germline V gene lookup returns CDR1 DFQATT and CDR2 SNEGSKA (reference sequence).

The rearrangement joins TRBV29-1 to TRBJ1-4; D not resolved. Looked up from germline, CDR1 is SQVTM and CDR2 is ANQGSEA. Trimming removed 4 bases from V and 7 bases from J, with 10 bases in between. This CDR3 comprises 12 residues. This CDR3 is CSVVGMGEKLFF. CDR3 coding DNA: TGCAGCGTTGTAGGGATGGGTGAAAAACTGTTTTTT.

This clonotype was picked up many times. The chain employs TRBV6-2 or TRBV6-3 and TRBJ2-7; D is ambiguous. Germline V gives CDR1 MNHEY, CDR2 SVGEGT. The CDR3 length is 12 residues. The V and J ends lost 2 bases and 2 bases respectively, with 4 bases between them. The CDR3, as DNA: TGTGCCAGCAGTTACGGGACCTACGAGCAGTACTTC. Amino acid sequence: CASSYGTYEQYF.

The chain carries TRBV2 and TRBJ1-5; the match to TRBD1 covers 8 bases. The CDR3 has 15 residues. The germline V gene encodes CDR1 SNHLY and CDR2 FYNNEI. After removal of 7 bases from V and 4 bases from J, the junction contained 9 bases not matched to a gene. The CDR3 DNA reads as TGTGCCAGCATGGGAGGACAGGGTCGAAATCAGCCCCAGCATTTT. This translates into CASMGGQGRNQPQHF.

A few counts support this clonotype. The V call is TRBV5-1, the J call TRBJ2-3; D unresolved. From germline, CDR1 is SGHRS and CDR2 YFSETQ. CDR3 length equals 13 residues. Trimming shortened V by 3 bases and J by 3 bases, and 8 bases separated the two germline ends. In DNA, the CDR3 is TGCGCCAGCAGCTCCTTCCCTACAGATACGCAGTATTTT. Amino acid sequence: CASSSFPTDTQYF.

The chain is built from TRBV5-1 and TRBJ2-1; 7 bases match TRBD2. With V trimmed by 7 bases and J by 1 base, 5 bases remained unmatched. Germline CDR1 reads SGHRS; CDR2 reads YFSETQ. CDR3 length equals 14 residues. The CDR3 sequence: CASCAGESYNEQFF. DNA of the CDR3: TGCGCCAGCTGCGCGGGAGAGTCCTACAATGAGCAGTTCTTC.

J is TRBJ2-1 and V is TRBV6-1; D is ambiguous. From germline, CDR1 is MNHNS and CDR2 SASEGT. Trimming took off 2 bases at V and 6 bases at J, with 11 bases between the two ends. The CDR3 consists of 14 residues. In DNA, the CDR3 is TGTGCCAGCAGTGAATCTGACGCTCGCAATGAGCAGTTCTTC. The encoded protein is CASSESDARNEQFF.

The genes are TRBV4-2 and TRBJ2-1; 8 bases line up with TRBD2. Germline V gives CDR1 LGHNA, CDR2 YNFKEQ. Trimming removed 4 bases from V and 8 bases from J; junction bases left unmatched: 10. This CDR3 comprises 15 residues. In nucleotides, the CDR3 is TGTGCCAGCAGCCGGGGACTAGATCCCCTCGATGAGCAGTTCTTC. Encoded protein: CASSRGLDPLDEQFF.

The chain joins TRBV20-1 to TRBJ1-6; D is ambiguous. The CDR3 spans 15 residues. V was cut by 3 bases and J by 3 bases, with 12 bases left in between. Germline V gene lookup returns CDR1 DFQATT and CDR2 SNEGSKA (reference sequence). The CDR3 loop is CSASPGSGYNSPLHF. CDR3 DNA: TGCAGTGCTAGCCCTGGGTCGGGCTATAATTCACCCCTCCACTTT.